This TCR beta chain was obtained from a study of early stage breast cancer tumors. Study details: Most invasive tumors, about 70% of the 16, were ER+/PR+/HER2-. Each sample averaged around 10-fold read coverage.

Repertoires were generated with immunoSEQ multiplex PCR, while TCRdb's copy carries only in-frame clones and drops some. The table records more than 13,000 clones, approximately 80% of them present only once. Germline V gives CDR1 MNHNS, CDR2 SASEGT. The CDR3 extends over 16 amino acids. V lost 2 bases to trimming and J lost 4 bases, with 15 bases between them. Sequenced input: normal breast tissue next to the tumor. This TCR derives from a person aged 45-60 years with breast cancer. The rearrangement uses TRBV6-1 and TRBJ1-5; unclear D gene. CDR3 in amino acids: CASSERIGLLNQPQHF. For the CDR3, the DNA is TGTGCCAGCAGTGAAAGGATTGGGCTGCTAAATCAGCCCCAGCATTTT.